The entry that follows covers one TCR beta chain sequence. Its antigen remains unidentified. This entry comes from a study of shared clonotypes between healthy human individuals. Whole-study findings and limits: On the whole, naive subsets had larger estimated richness than memory subsets had.

Profiling relied on immunoSEQ multiplex PCR, and the TCRdb table lists in-frame clones only, not all of them. There are about 2.3 million clones in the sample; around 93% occur only once, and 0.37% lies in the top ten. The ends were cut back, 4 bases at V and 7 bases at J, with 17 bases in the middle. CDR3 length: 15 residues. In germline, CDR1 is SGHRS, CDR2 YFSETQ. The source of this sequence is a man younger than 30 in good health. Some clones in this sample may be carry-over from other donors' samples. Sequenced input: naive CD4+ T cells from PBMCs. Subset meaning: CD45RA+ positively selected. The chain links TRBV5-1 to TRBJ1-4; D not certain. This CDR3 is CASSPDRELGEKLFF. CDR3 DNA sequence: TGCGCCAGCAGCCCGGACCGGGAGCTGGGTGAAAAACTGTTTTTT.